This T cell receptor (beta chain) was sequenced for a study of blood T cell repertoires in COVID-19. At the level of the study: Specimens from acute and convalescent COVID-19 originated in the United States, Italy and Spain.

Per the germline V gene, CDR1 is SNHLY and CDR2 is FYNNEI. V lost 9 bases and J lost 6, with 17 bases in between. The length of the CDR3 is 14 residues. The assay was immunoSEQ multiplex PCR, and TCRdb's table has in-frame clones only and misses some. The repertoire consists of approximately 130,000 clones, with roughly four fifths occurring once and the leading ten covering under 20%. The chain recombines TRBV2 with TRBJ1-4; a possible D gene is TRBD1 (6 bases). The sequence came from a man younger than 45 who had recovered from COVID-19. The sequenced sample consisted of PBMCs or T cells enriched from blood (not recorded which). The CDR3 DNA follows: TGTGCCAGTAAACCAGACAGGTTTTATGAAAAACTGTTTTTT. This sequence encodes CASKPDRFYEKLFF.